Below, one T cell receptor beta chain is given with its context. From germline, CDR1 is MRHNA and CDR2 SNTAGT. The CDR3 sequence is 15 residues long. Trimming cost V 6 bases and J 9 bases; bases outside gene matches: 12. The data were taken from a study of control samples from healthy donors and cancer patients. The table came from immunoSEQ multiplex PCR; TCRdb's copy has only in-frame clones and leaves some out. The data contain 100,000 to 150,000 clones, over 85% of them singletons. The clonotype comes from a young man in good health. The sample consisted of blood. The chain couples TRBV6-4 to TRBJ2-1, with 9 positions matching TRBD1. The CDR3 reads CASRPAPTGGSEQFF. CDR3 nucleotide sequence: TGTGCCAGCAGACCTGCCCCCACAGGGGGCAGTGAGCAGTTCTTC.